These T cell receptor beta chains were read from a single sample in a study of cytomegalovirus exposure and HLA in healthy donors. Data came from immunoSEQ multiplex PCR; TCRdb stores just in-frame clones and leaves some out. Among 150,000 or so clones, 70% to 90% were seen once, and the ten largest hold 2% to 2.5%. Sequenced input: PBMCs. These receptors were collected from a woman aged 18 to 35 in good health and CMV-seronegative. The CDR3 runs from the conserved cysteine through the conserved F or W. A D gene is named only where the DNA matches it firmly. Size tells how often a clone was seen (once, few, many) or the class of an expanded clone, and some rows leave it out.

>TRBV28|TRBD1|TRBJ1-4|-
CASTLRQGLCRLFF
TGTGCCAGCACCCTAAGACAGGGGTTATGCAGACTGTTTTTT
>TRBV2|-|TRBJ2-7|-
CASSPGTTKGEQYF
TGTGCCAGCAGCCCCGGGACAACTAAAGGCGAGCAGTACTTC
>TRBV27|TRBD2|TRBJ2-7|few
CASRAGLAPIYEQYF
TGTGCCAGCAGGGCTGGACTAGCGCCGATCTACGAGCAGTACTTC
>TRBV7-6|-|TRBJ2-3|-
CASSLGRETDTQYF
TGTGCCAGCAGCTTAGGTAGGGAGACAGATACGCAGTATTTT
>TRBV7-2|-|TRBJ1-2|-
CASSLSQNDYGYTF
TGTGCCAGCAGCTTATCCCAGAATGACTATGGCTACACCTTC
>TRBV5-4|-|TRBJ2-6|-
CASSRGGADFRANVLTF
TGTGCCAGCAGCCGAGGGGGAGCGGACTTCCGGGCCAACGTCCTGACTTTC
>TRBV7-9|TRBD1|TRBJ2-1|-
CASSLGGTGRNEQFF
TGTGCCAGCAGCTTAGGAGGGACAGGGCGTAATGAGCAGTTCTTC
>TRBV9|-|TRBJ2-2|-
CASSGRLATGELFF
TGTGCCAGCAGCGGGAGGCTAGCGACCGGGGAGCTGTTTTTT
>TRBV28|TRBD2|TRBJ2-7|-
CASSFGLAGPSSYEQYF
TGTGCCAGCAGTTTCGGACTAGCGGGGCCGAGCTCCTACGAGCAGTACTTC
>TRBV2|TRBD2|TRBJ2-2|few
CASRGTRVNTGELFF
TGTGCCAGCAGGGGGACTAGGGTGAACACCGGGGAGCTGTTTTTT
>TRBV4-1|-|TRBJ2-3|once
CASSQDGAGPSTDTQYF
TGCGCCAGCAGCCAAGATGGGGCGGGGCCTAGCACAGATACGCAGTATTTT
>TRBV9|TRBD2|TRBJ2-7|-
CASSPRLAGLYEQYF
TGTGCCAGCAGCCCCCGACTAGCGGGACTCTACGAGCAGTACTTC
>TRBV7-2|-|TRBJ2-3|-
CASSFRSGDTQYF
TGTGCCAGCAGCTTCCGATCGGGGGATACGCAGTATTTT
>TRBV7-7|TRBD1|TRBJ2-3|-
CASSLRDSRTDTQYF
TGTGCTAGCAGCCTAAGGGACAGCCGCACAGATACGCAGTATTTT
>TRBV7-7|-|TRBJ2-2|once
CASSSRGSNTGELFF
TGTGCCAGCAGCTCAAGAGGGTCTAACACCGGGGAGCTGTTTTTT
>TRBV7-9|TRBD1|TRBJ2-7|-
CASSFGQVAYEQYF
TGTGCCAGCAGCTTCGGACAGGTCGCCTACGAGCAGTACTTC
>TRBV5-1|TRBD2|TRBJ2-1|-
CASSSRTSGGPSYNEQFF
TGCGCCAGCAGCTCCCGGACTAGCGGGGGGCCCTCGTACAATGAGCAGTTCTTC
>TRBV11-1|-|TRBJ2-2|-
CASSQQGRTGELFF
TGTGCCAGCAGTCAACAGGGTCGGACCGGGGAGCTGTTTTTT
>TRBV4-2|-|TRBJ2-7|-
CASSHNTEAPYEQYF
TGTGCCAGCAGCCACAACACGGAGGCCCCCTACGAGCAGTACTTC
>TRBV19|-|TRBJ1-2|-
CASRPFDRLYGYTF
TGTGCCAGTAGACCCTTTGACAGGCTCTATGGCTACACCTTC
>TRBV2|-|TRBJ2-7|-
CASTWTVSYEQYF
TGTGCCAGCACCTGGACAGTCTCCTACGAGCAGTACTTC
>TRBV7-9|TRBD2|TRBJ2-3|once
CASSLDGTSGGDTQYF
TGTGCCAGCAGCTTAGACGGGACTAGCGGGGGGGATACGCAGTATTTT
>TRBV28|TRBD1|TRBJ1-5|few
CASRTPGTGAQPQHF
TGTGCCAGCAGGACACCCGGGACAGGGGCTCAGCCCCAGCATTTT
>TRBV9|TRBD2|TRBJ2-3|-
CARGGLAGGEDTQYF
TGTGCCAGAGGCGGACTAGCGGGGGGCGAGGATACGCAGTATTTT